This T cell receptor beta chain stems from a study of control samples from healthy donors and cancer patients. The CDR3 is 15 residues long. In germline, CDR1 is SGHNT, CDR2 YENEEA. V lost 2 bases and J 2 bases, leaving 12 bases between the germline ends. Profiling relied on immunoSEQ multiplex PCR, and the TCRdb table lists in-frame clones only, not all of them. The profile shows 130,000 or so clones, over 75% of them singletons. Source material: blood. The source of this sequence is a man in his fifties in good health. The chain links TRBV11-3 to TRBJ2-5; D assignment may be TRBD1 or TRBD2 (5 bases each). DNA for the CDR3: TGTGCCAGCAGCTTATCTAGGGGCGGGCAAGAGACCCAGTACTTC. It is translated as CASSLSRGGQETQYF.